A selection of T cell receptor beta chains follows, all from one sample in a study of T cells in Graves' hyperthyroidism and ophthalmopathy. TCRdb ran MiXCR on the multiplex PCR reads and lists one entry per CDR3 protein. Of about 640,000 distinct CDR3 sequences in the sample, under 25% are singletons; the top ten hold 30% to 40%. Sequencing used blood. The receptors derive from a man aged 25 to 40 with Graves' ophthalmopathy. Each CDR3 is given with its conserved first and last residue. A D gene is named only where the DNA matches it firmly. Size tells how often a clone was seen (once, few, many) or the class of an expanded clone, and some rows leave it out.

size | D | J | V | CDR3 | DNA
NA | TRBD2 | TRBJ2-7 | TRBV29-1 | CSVERLAGAGGEQYF | TGCAGCGTTGAAAGACTAGCGGGGGCCGGGGGCGAGCAGTACTTC
NA | TRBD1 | TRBJ1-6 | TRBV7-9 | CASRPGQGLNSPLHF | TGTGCCAGCAGGCCAGGACAGGGCTTGAATTCACCCCTCCACTTT
NA | NA | TRBJ1-1 | TRBV19 | CASAITRNTEAFF | TGTGCCAGCGCAATCACCCGGAACACTGAAGCTTTCTTT
many | NA | TRBJ1-1 | TRBV20-1 | CSAPGTKLEAFF | TGCAGTGCTCCCGGGACGAAACTAGAAGCTTTCTTT
few | TRBD2 | TRBJ2-2 | TRBV5-4 | CASSLAGAGGTGELFF | TGTGCCAGCAGCCTCGCGGGGGCGGGAGGCACCGGGGAGCTGTTTTTT
many | NA | TRBJ2-1 | TRBV9 | CASTSRDQAYNEQFF | TGTGCCAGCACCTCCCGGGACCAGGCCTACAATGAGCAGTTCTTC
few | NA | TRBJ2-2 | TRBV9 | CASSSTIAEGDTGELFF | TGTGCCAGCAGCTCTACGATAGCGGAGGGAGACACCGGGGAGCTGTTTTTT
NA | TRBD2 | TRBJ2-3 | TRBV7-9 | CASSFSSGTFTDTQYF | TGTGCCAGCAGCTTTTCTAGCGGTACCTTCACAGATACGCAGTATTTT
few | NA | TRBJ1-5 | TRBV6-2/TRBV6-3 | CASSQTLAAQHF | TGTGCCAGCAGTCAGACCCTAGCAGCCCAGCATTTT
few | NA | TRBJ2-5 | TRBV30 | CAWRGGGETQYF | TGTGCCTGGAGAGGGGGTGGGGAGACCCAGTACTTC
once | TRBD1 | TRBJ1-6 | TRBV3-1 | CASSQGGGQNSPLHF | TGTGCCAGCAGCCAAGGAGGGGGCCAGAATTCACCCCTCCACTTT
few | NA | TRBJ1-5 | TRBV19 | CASNRVSNQPQHF | TGTGCCAGTAACAGGGTGTCCAATCAGCCCCAGCATTTT
NA | NA | TRBJ1-1 | TRBV19 | CASKIGNTEAFF | TGTGCCTCCAAAATCGGGAACACTGAAGCTTTCTTT
many | NA | TRBJ1-5 | TRBV28 | CASSRQFPLSYSNQPQHF | TGTGCCAGCAGCAGACAATTCCCCCTCTCTTATAGCAATCAGCCCCAGCATTTT
once | NA | TRBJ1-6 | TRBV20-1 | CSASIGAYNSPLHF | TGCAGTGCTAGTATCGGAGCCTATAATTCACCCCTCCACTTT
NA | TRBD1 | TRBJ1-1 | TRBV3-1 | CASSQDWTGRVTEAFF | TGTGCCAGCAGCCAAGATTGGACAGGGCGAGTCACTGAAGCTTTCTTT
NA | NA | TRBJ2-3 | TRBV4-3 | CASSQDYSTDTQYF | TGCGCCAGCAGCCAAGATTACAGCACAGATACGCAGTATTTT
once | TRBD2 | TRBJ2-1 | TRBV6-2/TRBV6-3 | CASSRTSGRVGNEQFF | TGTGCCAGCAGTCGAACTAGCGGGAGGGTAGGCAATGAGCAGTTCTTC
few | NA | TRBJ2-7 | TRBV12-3/TRBV12-4 | CASSWTTITYEQYF | TGTGCCAGCAGTTGGACAACCATAACCTACGAGCAGTACTTC
few | TRBD1 | TRBJ1-5 | TRBV19 | CAISRGTDSNQPQHF | TGTGCCATCAGCCGAGGGACAGATAGCAATCAGCCCCAGCATTTT
NA | TRBD2 | TRBJ2-1 | TRBV19 | CASSMILAGSSYNEQFF | TGTGCCAGTAGTATGATTTTAGCGGGAAGCTCCTACAATGAGCAGTTCTTC
NA | TRBD2 | TRBJ2-7 | TRBV6-5 | CASGSLAGVTYEQYF | TGTGCCAGCGGTTCACTAGCGGGAGTTACCTACGAGCAGTACTTC
many | NA | TRBJ1-1 | TRBV20-1 | CSAGTMMNTEAFF | TGCAGTGCTGGGACCATGATGAACACTGAAGCTTTCTTT
many | TRBD1 | TRBJ1-1 | TRBV28 | CASSLSDRGRAFF | TGTGCCAGCAGTTTATCGGACAGGGGACGGGCTTTCTTT
NA | NA | TRBJ2-5 | TRBV20-1 | CSARDPRDPVASGAQYF | TGCAGTGCTAGAGACCCCCGGGACCCTGTCGCGAGTGGGGCCCAGTACTTC
many | TRBD2 | TRBJ2-5 | TRBV12-3/TRBV12-4 | CASSLGTSGRGNQETQYF | TGTGCCAGCAGTTTAGGAACTAGCGGGAGGGGGAACCAAGAGACCCAGTACTTC
many | TRBD1 | TRBJ2-1 | TRBV5-5 | CASSFGTEAFNEQFF | TGTGCCAGCAGCTTCGGGACAGAGGCTTTCAATGAGCAGTTCTTC
NA | TRBD1 | TRBJ1-6 | TRBV13 | CASSSGTGGVFSPLHF | TGTGCCAGCAGCTCCGGGACAGGGGGCGTCTTTTCACCCCTCCACTTT
few | TRBD2 | TRBJ2-7 | TRBV19 | CASSTSGRPGTSGRAYEQYF | TGTGCCAGTAGTACCAGCGGACGTCCCGGGACTAGCGGGAGGGCCTACGAGCAGTACTTC
NA | TRBD1 | TRBJ2-2 | TRBV12-3/TRBV12-4 | CASSWTGRNTGELFF | TGTGCCAGCAGTTGGACAGGGAGGAACACCGGGGAGCTGTTTTTT
few | TRBD2 | TRBJ2-3 | TRBV4-1 | CASSQEGLAGGTDTQYF | TGCGCCAGCAGCCAAGAAGGGCTAGCGGGAGGTACAGATACGCAGTATTTT
few | NA | TRBJ2-3 | TRBV29-1 | CSAGTFVADTQYF | TGCAGCGCCGGGACCTTCGTCGCAGATACGCAGTATTTT
NA | NA | TRBJ1-5 | TRBV6-2/TRBV6-3 | CASSYSGGYQPQHF | TGTGCCAGCAGTTACTCGGGGGGGTATCAGCCCCAGCATTTT
NA | TRBD2 | TRBJ2-1 | TRBV20-1 | CSAIGLAGAPIYNEQFF | TGCAGTGCTATTGGGCTAGCGGGAGCCCCGATCTACAATGAGCAGTTCTTC
NA | NA | TRBJ2-7 | TRBV6-5 | CASTRDSWGEQYF | TGTGCCAGCACCCGGGACTCCTGGGGCGAGCAGTACTTC
many | NA | TRBJ2-1 | TRBV30 | CAWTGGNNEQFF | TGTGCCTGGACCGGGGGTAACAATGAGCAGTTCTTC
few | NA | TRBJ2-7 | TRBV28 | CASSWAYEQYF | TGTGCCAGCAGTTGGGCCTACGAGCAGTACTTC
many | TRBD1 | TRBJ2-1 | TRBV12-3/TRBV12-4 | CASSYSGTGYNEQFF | TGTGCCAGCAGCTATTCCGGGACAGGGTACAATGAGCAGTTCTTC
NA | NA | TRBJ1-4 | TRBV12-3/TRBV12-4 | CASSIQEGNEKLFF | TGTGCCAGCAGTATACAGGAAGGTAATGAAAAACTGTTTTTT
many | NA | TRBJ2-2 | TRBV28 | CASSLSITGELFF | TGTGCCAGCAGTCTAAGCATTACCGGGGAGCTGTTTTTT
NA | TRBD2 | TRBJ2-2 | TRBV28 | CASGGSQSNTGELFF | TGTGCCAGCGGCGGGAGTCAGAGTAACACCGGGGAGCTGTTTTTT
few | NA | TRBJ2-5 | TRBV19 | CASSIGQQETQYF | TGTGCCAGTAGTATAGGACAGCAAGAGACCCAGTACTTC
few | NA | TRBJ2-7 | TRBV3-1 | CASSYRDGDYEQYF | TGTGCCAGCAGCTACCGGGACGGGGACTACGAGCAGTACTTC
few | TRBD1 | TRBJ2-7 | TRBV6-1 | CASSPTGGVYEQYF | TGTGCCAGCAGCCCGACAGGGGGTGTGTACGAGCAGTACTTC
few | TRBD2 | TRBJ2-7 | TRBV5-6 | CASSLLAAYEQYF | TGTGCCAGCAGCTTGCTAGCGGCCTACGAGCAGTACTTC
NA | TRBD2 | TRBJ2-3 | TRBV14 | CASSQSRLADWWDTDTQYF | TGTGCCAGCAGCCAATCGAGACTAGCGGACTGGTGGGACACAGATACGCAGTATTTT
few | TRBD2 | TRBJ2-1 | TRBV5-5 | CASNSGLASYNEQFF | TGTGCCAGCAACTCGGGACTAGCAAGCTACAATGAGCAGTTCTTC
NA | NA | TRBJ2-7 | TRBV12-3/TRBV12-4 | CASQLAGVGEQYF | TGTGCCAGCCAACTAGCAGGTGTCGGCGAGCAGTACTTC
few | TRBD1 | TRBJ2-7 | TRBV2 | CASSGTGAQSYEQYF | TGTGCCAGCAGTGGGACAGGGGCCCAATCCTACGAGCAGTACTTC